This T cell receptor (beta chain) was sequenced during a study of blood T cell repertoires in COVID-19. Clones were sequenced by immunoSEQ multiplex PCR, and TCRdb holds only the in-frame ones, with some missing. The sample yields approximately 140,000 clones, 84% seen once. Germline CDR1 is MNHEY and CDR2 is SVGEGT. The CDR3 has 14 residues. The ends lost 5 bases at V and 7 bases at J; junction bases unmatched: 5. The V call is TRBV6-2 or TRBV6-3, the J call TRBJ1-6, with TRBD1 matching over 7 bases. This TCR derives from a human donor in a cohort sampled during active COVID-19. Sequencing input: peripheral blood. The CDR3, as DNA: TGTGCCAGCAGTCTCGGGACAGAGAATTCACCCCTCCACTTT. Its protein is CASSLGTENSPLHF.